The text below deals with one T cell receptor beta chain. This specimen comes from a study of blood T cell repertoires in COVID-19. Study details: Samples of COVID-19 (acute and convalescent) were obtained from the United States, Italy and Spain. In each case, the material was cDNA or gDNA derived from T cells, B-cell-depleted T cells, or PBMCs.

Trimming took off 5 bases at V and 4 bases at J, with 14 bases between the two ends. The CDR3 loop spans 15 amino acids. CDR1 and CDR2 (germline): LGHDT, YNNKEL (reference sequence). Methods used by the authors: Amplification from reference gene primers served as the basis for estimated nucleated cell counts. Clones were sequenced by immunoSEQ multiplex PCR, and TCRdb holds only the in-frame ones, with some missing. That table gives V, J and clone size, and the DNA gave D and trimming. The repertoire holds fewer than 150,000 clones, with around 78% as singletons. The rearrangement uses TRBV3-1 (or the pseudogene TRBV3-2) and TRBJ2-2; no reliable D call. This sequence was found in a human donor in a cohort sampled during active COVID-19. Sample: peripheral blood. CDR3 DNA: TGTGCCAGCAGCGCCAATTCGATCGGCACCGGGGAGCTGTTTTTT. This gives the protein CASSANSIGTGELFF.